A selection of T cell receptor beta chains follows, all from one sample in a study of OX40 agonist ivuxolimab in advanced cancers. Produced via immunoSEQ multiplex PCR; TCRdb's table is partial and in-frame only. The sample gives 75,000 to 100,000 clones, around 80% of which show up once; roughly 5.4% is in the top ten. The input for sequencing was CD4+ or CD8+ T cells sorted from blood, taken in a trial of the OX40 agonist ivuxolimab. The origin of the receptors is an adult with an advanced solid tumor such as melanoma, head and neck, liver or kidney cancer. CDR3s include the opening cysteine and the closing phenylalanine or tryptophan. The order of the fields is clone size, V gene, J gene, D gene, CDR3 DNA, CDR3 protein. A D gene is named only where the DNA matches it firmly. Where a row states a size, it is once, few, many or the class of an expanded clone; other rows omit it.

clone_size: .
v_call: TRBV11-3
j_call: TRBJ2-2
d_call: .
cdr3_nt: TGTGCCAGCAGCCCCGGTCTAGTTCCAGGGGAGCTGTTTTTT
cdr3_aa: CASSPGLVPGELFF

clone_size: .
v_call: TRBV5-6
j_call: TRBJ2-1
d_call: .
cdr3_nt: TGTGCCAGCAGCCCACCCGCTAGGGGGTCCTACAATGAGCAGTTCTTC
cdr3_aa: CASSPPARGSYNEQFF

clone_size: .
v_call: TRBV19
j_call: TRBJ2-3
d_call: .
cdr3_nt: TGTGCCAGTAGTCCGGAGCCTAACACAGATACGCAGTATTTT
cdr3_aa: CASSPEPNTDTQYF

clone_size: .
v_call: TRBV10-2
j_call: TRBJ2-2
d_call: TRBD1
cdr3_nt: TGCGCCAGCAGTGGACAGGGGGCCGACACCGGGGAGCTGTTTTTT
cdr3_aa: CASSGQGADTGELFF

clone_size: once
v_call: TRBV5-4
j_call: TRBJ2-7
d_call: TRBD2
cdr3_nt: TGTGCCAGCAGCACCCGGGGTGGCGGGAGATCCCACGAGCAGTACTTC
cdr3_aa: CASSTRGGGRSHEQYF

clone_size: .
v_call: TRBV9
j_call: TRBJ2-1
d_call: .
cdr3_nt: TGTGCCAGCAGCGTCGCCAGGGACAATGAGCAGTTCTTC
cdr3_aa: CASSVARDNEQFF

clone_size: .
v_call: TRBV5-1
j_call: TRBJ2-1
d_call: TRBD1
cdr3_nt: TGCGCCAGCAGCTTGGCCCTCGGACAGGGGGGGAATGAGCAGTTCTTC
cdr3_aa: CASSLALGQGGNEQFF

clone_size: .
v_call: TRBV6-4
j_call: TRBJ2-3
d_call: TRBD2
cdr3_nt: TGTGCCAGCAGTGACGGGGGGGGGACGCAGTATTTT
cdr3_aa: CASSDGGGTQYF

clone_size: .
v_call: TRBV29-1
j_call: TRBJ1-1
d_call: .
cdr3_nt: TGCAGCGTTCGGATTGGCGCTGAAGCTTTCTTT
cdr3_aa: CSVRIGAEAFF

clone_size: .
v_call: TRBV2
j_call: TRBJ2-7
d_call: TRBD2
cdr3_nt: TGTGCCAGCAGTGAAGCGCCTAGCGGACCCTACGAGCAGTACTTC
cdr3_aa: CASSEAPSGPYEQYF

clone_size: .
v_call: TRBV29-1
j_call: TRBJ1-2
d_call: TRBD1
cdr3_nt: TGCAGCGTTGAGTCGGGACAGGTGTCCTATGGCTACACCTTC
cdr3_aa: CSVESGQVSYGYTF

clone_size: once
v_call: TRBV4-1
j_call: TRBJ1-5
d_call: TRBD1
cdr3_nt: TGCGCCAGCAGCCAAGAATGGACAGGGGAAGGTCAGCCCCAGCATTTT
cdr3_aa: CASSQEWTGEGQPQHF

clone_size: .
v_call: TRBV6-5
j_call: TRBJ2-7
d_call: TRBD1
cdr3_nt: TGTGCCAGCAGTAGGGACAGGTACGAGCAGTACTTC
cdr3_aa: CASSRDRYEQYF

clone_size: few
v_call: TRBV7-2
j_call: TRBJ2-5
d_call: TRBD2
cdr3_nt: TGTGCCAGCAGCTTTACTAGCGGCTTCCAAGAGACCCAGTACTTC
cdr3_aa: CASSFTSGFQETQYF

clone_size: .
v_call: TRBV6-5
j_call: TRBJ1-1
d_call: .
cdr3_nt: TGTGCCAGCTGTAGGTCGACGACTGAAGCTTTCTTT
cdr3_aa: CASCRSTTEAFF

clone_size: .
v_call: TRBV11-3
j_call: TRBJ2-2
d_call: TRBD2
cdr3_nt: TGTGCCAGCAGCTTCGGACTAGCGGGAACCGGGGAGCTGTTTTTT
cdr3_aa: CASSFGLAGTGELFF

clone_size: .
v_call: TRBV5-6
j_call: TRBJ1-1
d_call: .
cdr3_nt: TGTGCCAGCAGCCGGGGGGACACTGAAGCTTTCTTT
cdr3_aa: CASSRGDTEAFF

clone_size: .
v_call: TRBV5-8
j_call: TRBJ2-1
d_call: TRBD2
cdr3_nt: TGTGCCAGCAGCCTATTAAGCGGGACTTCCTACAATGAGCAGTTCTTC
cdr3_aa: CASSLLSGTSYNEQFF

clone_size: .
v_call: TRBV18
j_call: TRBJ1-1
d_call: TRBD1
cdr3_nt: TGTGCCAGCTCACTCGGACAGGACACTGAAGCTTTCTTT
cdr3_aa: CASSLGQDTEAFF

clone_size: .
v_call: TRBV19
j_call: TRBJ1-5
d_call: .
cdr3_nt: TGTGCCAGTACTTCCAGGGAGGACCAGCCCCAGCATTTT
cdr3_aa: CASTSREDQPQHF

clone_size: .
v_call: TRBV7-9
j_call: TRBJ2-7
d_call: .
cdr3_nt: TGTGCCAGCAGCGAAGACGGGGGCCACGAGCAGTACTTC
cdr3_aa: CASSEDGGHEQYF

clone_size: .
v_call: TRBV4-3
j_call: TRBJ2-1
d_call: .
cdr3_nt: TGCGCCAGCAGCCAAGAAATCGCGGCCAATGAGCAGTTCTTC
cdr3_aa: CASSQEIAANEQFF

clone_size: .
v_call: TRBV7-2
j_call: TRBJ2-7
d_call: .
cdr3_nt: TGTGCCAGCAGCTCTCCCTATGGGGGGCCGTCCTACGAGCAGTACTTC
cdr3_aa: CASSSPYGGPSYEQYF

clone_size: .
v_call: TRBV2
j_call: TRBJ1-1
d_call: .
cdr3_nt: TGTGCCAGCAGTCAGACCAGGGCGAACACTGAAGCTTTCTTT
cdr3_aa: CASSQTRANTEAFF

clone_size: .
v_call: TRBV7-9
j_call: TRBJ2-7
d_call: .
cdr3_nt: TGTGCCAGCAGCTTAGGGACACTGAACGAGCAGTACTTC
cdr3_aa: CASSLGTLNEQYF

clone_size: .
v_call: TRBV7-2
j_call: TRBJ2-7
d_call: .
cdr3_nt: TGTGCCAGCAGCTTAGGACGGGCCGGGAGCGAGCAGTACTTC
cdr3_aa: CASSLGRAGSEQYF

clone_size: .
v_call: TRBV2
j_call: TRBJ2-3
d_call: .
cdr3_nt: TGTGCCAGCAGCCCCTACGCTAGCACAGATACGCAGTATTTT
cdr3_aa: CASSPYASTDTQYF

clone_size: .
v_call: TRBV29-1
j_call: TRBJ2-7
d_call: .
cdr3_nt: TGCAGCGTTGAATGGGGGGCAGAATACGAGCAGTACTTC
cdr3_aa: CSVEWGAEYEQYF

clone_size: .
v_call: TRBV12-5
j_call: TRBJ1-5
d_call: TRBD1
cdr3_nt: TGTGCTAGTGGCCCGGACAGGCAGGGATTGACCCAGCATTTT
cdr3_aa: CASGPDRQGLTQHF

clone_size: .
v_call: TRBV2
j_call: TRBJ2-3
d_call: .
cdr3_nt: TGTGCCAGCAGTGTGGTGGGGGTCACAGATACGCAGTATTTT
cdr3_aa: CASSVVGVTDTQYF

clone_size: .
v_call: TRBV7-2
j_call: TRBJ2-3
d_call: TRBD2
cdr3_nt: TGTGCCAGCAGCTTAGGGCGGGGGGCCACAGATACGCAGTATTTT
cdr3_aa: CASSLGRGATDTQYF

clone_size: .
v_call: TRBV7-2
j_call: TRBJ2-1
d_call: TRBD2
cdr3_nt: TGTGCCAGCAGCTTAGAGCGGGGGCCCACCTACAATGAGCAGTTCTTC
cdr3_aa: CASSLERGPTYNEQFF

clone_size: few
v_call: TRBV10-3
j_call: TRBJ1-5
d_call: .
cdr3_nt: TGTGCCATCAGTGAATGGAACGATCAGCCCCAGCATTTT
cdr3_aa: CAISEWNDQPQHF

clone_size: once
v_call: TRBV4-2
j_call: TRBJ2-7
d_call: TRBD2
cdr3_nt: TGTGCCAGCAGCCAAGAGTCGACGACTAGCGGAGATTACGAGCAGTACTTC
cdr3_aa: CASSQESTTSGDYEQYF

clone_size: .
v_call: TRBV14
j_call: TRBJ1-3
d_call: .
cdr3_nt: TGTGCCAGCAGCCAAGGTTGGGGAACCTCTGGAAACACCATATATTTT
cdr3_aa: CASSQGWGTSGNTIYF

clone_size: .
v_call: TRBV27
j_call: TRBJ1-1
d_call: .
cdr3_nt: TGTGCCAGCAGTTACGCGTTGGAGGGCCTGAACACTGAAGCTTTCTTT
cdr3_aa: CASSYALEGLNTEAFF